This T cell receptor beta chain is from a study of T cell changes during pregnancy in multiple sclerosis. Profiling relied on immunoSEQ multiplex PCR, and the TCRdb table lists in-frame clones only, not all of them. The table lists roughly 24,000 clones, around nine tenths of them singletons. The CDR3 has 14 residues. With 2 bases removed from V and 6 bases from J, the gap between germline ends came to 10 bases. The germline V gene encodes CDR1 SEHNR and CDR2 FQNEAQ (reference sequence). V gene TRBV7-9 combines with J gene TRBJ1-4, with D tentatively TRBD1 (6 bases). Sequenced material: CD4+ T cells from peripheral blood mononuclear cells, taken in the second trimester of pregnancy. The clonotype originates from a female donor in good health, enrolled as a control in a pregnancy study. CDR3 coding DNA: TGTGCCAGCAGCTTATCAGGGGTCCATGAAAAACTGTTTTTT. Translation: CASSLSGVHEKLFF.